These T cell receptor beta chains were read from a single sample in a study of blood T cell repertoires in COVID-19. Libraries were prepared by immunoSEQ multiplex PCR; TCRdb keeps only in-frame clonotypes and omits some of them. Here the sample spans some 70,000 clones, roughly 72% being singletons. Source material: peripheral blood. Receptor source: a man in his fifties or sixties with COVID-19, enrolled during active disease. Both conserved end residues are part of each CDR3. Fields, in order: D gene, V gene, J gene, clone size, CDR3 protein, CDR3 DNA. A D gene is named only where the DNA matches it firmly. The size entry is marked missing in some rows and otherwise reads once, few, many or a size class.

d_gene: TRBD2
v_gene: TRBV29-1
j_gene: TRBJ2-3
abundance: .
CDR3aa: CSVDGGAIDTQYF
CDR3nt: TGCAGCGTTGACGGGGGGGCCATAGATACGCAGTATTTT

d_gene: .
v_gene: TRBV9
j_gene: TRBJ1-5
abundance: .
CDR3aa: CATFGGQTQHF
CDR3nt: TGTGCCACCTTTGGAGGCCAAACCCAGCATTTT

d_gene: TRBD1
v_gene: TRBV10-2
j_gene: TRBJ1-2
abundance: .
CDR3aa: CASSDRDRGGGYTF
CDR3nt: TGCGCCAGCAGTGACCGGGACAGGGGAGGGGGCTACACCTTC

d_gene: TRBD1
v_gene: TRBV7-9
j_gene: TRBJ2-2
abundance: .
CDR3aa: CASGTGPPGELFF
CDR3nt: TGTGCCAGCGGGACAGGGCCACCAGGGGAGCTGTTTTTT

d_gene: .
v_gene: TRBV18
j_gene: TRBJ1-5
abundance: .
CDR3aa: CASSETAFSNQPQHF
CDR3nt: TGTGCCAGCTCGGAGACAGCGTTTAGCAATCAGCCCCAGCATTTT

d_gene: .
v_gene: TRBV5-4
j_gene: TRBJ2-2
abundance: .
CDR3aa: CASSPPPGENTGELFF
CDR3nt: TGTGCCAGCAGCCCTCCCCCGGGGGAGAACACCGGGGAGCTGTTTTTT

d_gene: .
v_gene: TRBV5-1
j_gene: TRBJ1-2
abundance: .
CDR3aa: CASAGQGGYGYTF
CDR3nt: TGCGCCAGCGCTGGGCAGGGAGGGTATGGCTACACCTTC

d_gene: TRBD1
v_gene: TRBV6-5
j_gene: TRBJ1-3
abundance: few
CDR3aa: CASSSPTGSGNTIYF
CDR3nt: TGTGCCAGCAGTTCCCCGACAGGGTCGGGAAACACCATATATTTT

d_gene: .
v_gene: TRBV7-2
j_gene: TRBJ2-3
abundance: .
CDR3aa: CASSLAPYGRGTDTQYF
CDR3nt: TGTGCCAGCAGCTTAGCCCCCTACGGGAGAGGCACAGATACGCAGTATTTT

d_gene: TRBD2
v_gene: TRBV5-1
j_gene: TRBJ2-2
abundance: .
CDR3aa: CASSLGLAVNTGELFF
CDR3nt: TGCGCCAGCAGCTTGGGGCTAGCGGTGAACACCGGGGAGCTGTTTTTT

d_gene: .
v_gene: TRBV7-9
j_gene: TRBJ1-4
abundance: .
CDR3aa: CGAGSNEKLFF
CDR3nt: TGTGGGGCAGGCTCCAATGAAAAACTGTTTTTT

d_gene: .
v_gene: TRBV21-1
j_gene: TRBJ2-1
abundance: .
CDR3aa: CASSKVVSEQFF
CDR3nt: TGTGCCAGCAGCAAGGTGGTGAGTGAGCAGTTCTTC

d_gene: .
v_gene: TRBV2
j_gene: TRBJ2-6
abundance: .
CDR3aa: CASSQSSGANVLTF
CDR3nt: TGTGCCAGCAGCCAGTCCTCTGGGGCCAACGTCCTGACTTTC

d_gene: .
v_gene: TRBV12-3/TRBV12-4
j_gene: TRBJ1-1
abundance: many
CDR3aa: CASSITVYTEAFF
CDR3nt: TGTGCCAGCAGTATTACAGTGTACACTGAAGCTTTCTTT

d_gene: TRBD1
v_gene: TRBV11-3
j_gene: TRBJ1-1
abundance: .
CDR3aa: CASSLGTGMNTEAFF
CDR3nt: TGTGCCAGCAGCCTCGGGACAGGAATGAACACTGAAGCTTTCTTT

d_gene: .
v_gene: TRBV3-1/TRBV3-2
j_gene: TRBJ1-5
abundance: .
CDR3aa: CASSQVREDQPQHF
CDR3nt: TGTGCCAGCAGCCAAGTCCGGGAGGATCAGCCCCAGCATTTT

d_gene: .
v_gene: TRBV21-1
j_gene: TRBJ2-7
abundance: .
CDR3aa: CASTWDSSYEQYF
CDR3nt: TGTGCCAGCACCTGGGACTCCTCCTACGAGCAGTACTTC

d_gene: .
v_gene: TRBV4-1
j_gene: TRBJ2-3
abundance: .
CDR3aa: CASSQRPGEDTQYF
CDR3nt: TGCGCCAGCAGCCAACGACCCGGGGAAGATACGCAGTATTTT

d_gene: TRBD1
v_gene: TRBV6-1
j_gene: TRBJ1-5
abundance: few
CDR3aa: CASSEAPGGRAHQPQHF
CDR3nt: TGTGCCAGCAGTGAAGCGCCAGGGGGAAGGGCCCATCAGCCCCAGCATTTT

d_gene: .
v_gene: TRBV10-3
j_gene: TRBJ2-2
abundance: .
CDR3aa: CAIGPGPGELFF
CDR3nt: TGTGCCATCGGCCCAGGGCCGGGGGAGCTGTTTTTT

d_gene: TRBD1
v_gene: TRBV29-1
j_gene: TRBJ2-5
abundance: .
CDR3aa: CSVATGRKETQYF
CDR3nt: TGCAGCGTTGCGACAGGGAGAAAAGAGACCCAGTACTTC

d_gene: .
v_gene: TRBV2
j_gene: TRBJ1-3
abundance: few
CDR3aa: CASRRSDSGNTIYF
CDR3nt: TGTGCCAGCAGGCGGTCGGACTCTGGAAACACCATATATTTT

d_gene: TRBD2
v_gene: TRBV29-1
j_gene: TRBJ2-7
abundance: .
CDR3aa: CSVHEVSGGEQYF
CDR3nt: TGCAGCGTCCACGAGGTATCGGGGGGCGAGCAGTACTTC

d_gene: TRBD1
v_gene: TRBV2
j_gene: TRBJ1-6
abundance: .
CDR3aa: CASSGDRGDSPLHF
CDR3nt: TGTGCCAGCAGTGGGGACAGGGGGGATTCACCCCTCCACTTT

d_gene: TRBD1
v_gene: TRBV2
j_gene: TRBJ1-2
abundance: .
CDR3aa: CASRDRAIGGYTF
CDR3nt: TGTGCCAGCAGAGACAGGGCGATTGGGGGCTACACCTTC

d_gene: .
v_gene: TRBV20-1
j_gene: TRBJ2-7
abundance: .
CDR3aa: CSDGCWYEQYF
CDR3nt: TGCAGTGACGGGTGTTGGTACGAGCAGTACTTC

d_gene: TRBD1
v_gene: TRBV18
j_gene: TRBJ1-3
abundance: .
CDR3aa: CASSPQGLETGNTIYF
CDR3nt: TGTGCCAGCTCGCCACAGGGGTTGGAGACTGGAAACACCATATATTTT

d_gene: .
v_gene: TRBV7-3
j_gene: TRBJ2-2
abundance: .
CDR3aa: CASSLGRNTGELFF
CDR3nt: TGTGCCAGCAGCTTGGGGCGGAACACCGGGGAGCTGTTTTTT

d_gene: TRBD1
v_gene: TRBV4-1
j_gene: TRBJ1-2
abundance: .
CDR3aa: CASSPGTGGRGGYTF
CDR3nt: TGCGCCAGCAGCCCCGGGACAGGGGGTAGGGGTGGCTACACCTTC

d_gene: .
v_gene: TRBV7-3
j_gene: TRBJ2-4
abundance: .
CDR3aa: CASSESRDILAKGAKNIQYF
CDR3nt: TGTGCCAGCAGCGAGAGCCGGGACATACTAGCGAAAGGGGCCAAAAACATTCAGTACTTC

d_gene: TRBD2
v_gene: TRBV4-1
j_gene: TRBJ2-5
abundance: .
CDR3aa: CASSPLRGGRETQYF
CDR3nt: TGCGCCAGCAGCCCTCTTCGGGGGGGCCGGGAGACCCAGTACTTC

d_gene: TRBD1
v_gene: TRBV9
j_gene: TRBJ2-6
abundance: .
CDR3aa: CASSATLRGTGANVLTF
CDR3nt: TGTGCCAGCAGCGCCACCCTCAGGGGGACAGGGGCCAACGTCCTGACTTTC

d_gene: TRBD1
v_gene: TRBV27
j_gene: TRBJ1-1
abundance: .
CDR3aa: CASTFGQGNTEAFF
CDR3nt: TGTGCCAGCACCTTTGGACAGGGGAACACTGAAGCTTTCTTT

d_gene: .
v_gene: TRBV3-1/TRBV3-2
j_gene: TRBJ1-6
abundance: .
CDR3aa: CASSLFNSPLHF
CDR3nt: TGTGCCAGCAGTCTATTTAATTCACCCCTCCACTTT

d_gene: .
v_gene: TRBV12-5
j_gene: TRBJ2-5
abundance: .
CDR3aa: CASGPGEETQYF
CDR3nt: TGTGCTAGTGGTCCGGGGGAAGAGACCCAGTACTTC

d_gene: .
v_gene: TRBV11-2
j_gene: TRBJ2-5
abundance: many
CDR3aa: CASSLGQGAGQETQYF
CDR3nt: TGTGCCAGCAGCTTAGGACAGGGAGCGGGCCAAGAGACCCAGTACTTC

d_gene: TRBD1
v_gene: TRBV6-5
j_gene: TRBJ2-7
abundance: .
CDR3aa: CASTGDSGLEQYF
CDR3nt: TGTGCCAGTACCGGGGACAGTGGCCTCGAGCAGTACTTC

d_gene: .
v_gene: TRBV18
j_gene: TRBJ2-1
abundance: few
CDR3aa: CASSLAEDEQFF
CDR3nt: TGTGCCAGCTCACTAGCAGAGGATGAGCAGTTCTTC

d_gene: TRBD1
v_gene: TRBV27
j_gene: TRBJ2-1
abundance: .
CDR3aa: CASTPTGVHNEQFF
CDR3nt: TGTGCCAGCACGCCGACAGGGGTGCACAATGAGCAGTTCTTC

d_gene: .
v_gene: TRBV25-1
j_gene: TRBJ2-1
abundance: .
CDR3aa: CASTGWSYNEQFF
CDR3nt: TGTGCCAGCACGGGATGGTCCTACAATGAGCAGTTCTTC

d_gene: .
v_gene: TRBV7-9
j_gene: TRBJ1-6
abundance: .
CDR3aa: CASSFSPRTQGYNSPLHF
CDR3nt: TGTGCCAGCAGCTTCTCCCCGAGAACCCAGGGGTATAATTCACCCCTCCACTTT